This T cell receptor beta chain was recorded in a study of early T cells in non-severe SARS-CoV-2 infection. Looking at the study overall: With bulk RNA from unsorted whole blood as input, sequencing yielded unpaired chains.

Individual cDNA molecules carried attached unique molecular identifiers. TCRdb called the 5' RACE reads again in MiXCR, with one record for every CDR3 protein. The sample lists 35,000 to 50,000 distinct CDR3 sequences, 23% seen once, with 4% to 5% in the top ten. V was shortened by 8 bases and J by 6 bases, with 17 bases between the two germline ends. The CDR3 is 14 residues long. Looked up from germline, CDR1 is SEHNR and CDR2 is FQNEAQ (reference sequence). As concerns this clonotype: Its specificity is not known.

Overall study findings and caveats: Lookups in VDJdb leaned toward anti-spike CD8 responses and missed private and CD4 specificities.

The sequences come from whole blood, collected at baseline. This chain joins TRBV7-9 and TRBJ1-3; D may be TRBD1 (5 bases). The TCR was taken from an adult who was a healthcare worker with PCR-confirmed SARS-CoV-2 infection or an uninfected control (not recorded which). The CDR3 is CASAGLFLENTIYF. The CDR3 DNA reads as TGTGCCAGCGCGGGGCTTTTTTTGGAAAACACCATATATTTT.